What follows is one TCR beta chain and its context. The antigen remains undetermined. In TCRdb, the reads were re-called with MiXCR into one record per CDR3 protein. This table has some 50,000 distinct CDR3 sequences, about a fifth appearing once. This sample was taken from a study of T cell repertoires in cytomegalovirus infection. Background on the study: Signatures in public TCR beta sequences pointed to both CMV infection and matching HLA type. Study-level findings and limits: HLA-C-restricted, CMV-specific TCR beta clonotypes were dominant ex vivo.

With V trimmed by 3 bases and J by 1 base, 3 bases remained unmatched. CDR3 length: 16 residues. Germline lookup yields CDR1 SGDLS and CDR2 YYNGEE. This TCR came from a human donor in good health (CMV status not recorded). Some clones in this sample may be carry-over from other donors' samples. The sequences come from CD8+ T cells from cultured PBMCs, collected from culture after CMV antigen stimulation. The chain recombines TRBV9 with TRBJ2-5; 13 bases match TRBD2. The CDR3 DNA sequence: TGTGCCAGCAGCGCCTGGACTAGCGGGGGCCAAGAGACCCAGTACTTC. Translated: CASSAWTSGGQETQYF.